Following are 12 T cell receptor beta chains from one sample sequenced in a study of T cells in Graves' hyperthyroidism and ophthalmopathy. There were TCR beta CDR3 regions amplified from RNA transcripts. The study used the HTBI primer set for a first-round RT-PCR of the TCR CDR3. MiXCR was run by TCRdb on the multiplex PCR reads, yielding one entry per CDR3 protein. This table holds 600,000 to 750,000 distinct CDR3 sequences, 17% found once. Sequencing was carried out using blood. Receptor source: a man over 45 with Graves' hyperthyroidism.

This clonotype was counted at least ten times. As DNA, the CDR3 is TGTGCCAGCAGAAATGCCGCGGGACAGGGGGATTCCTCCTACGAGCAGTACTTC. It is translated as CASRNAAGQGDSSYEQYF. The chain joins TRBV6-1 to TRBJ2-7; 11 positions match TRBD1. This CDR3 has 18 residues. Per germline, CDR1 MNHNS and CDR2 SASEGT. J lost 0 bases, V lost 6 bases, and 13 bases had no gene match.

This clonotype was counted between two and nine times. The CDR3 spells CASSLLQDGYTF. The CDR3, as DNA: TGTGCCAGCAGTTTATTGCAGGATGGCTACACCTTC. The chain couples TRBV28 to TRBJ1-2; no firm D call. The CDR3 contains 12 residues. V lost 1 base and J 6 bases, leaving 6 bases between the germline ends. The germline V gene has CDR1 MDHEN and CDR2 SYDVKM.

This chain connects TRBV10-3 to TRBJ2-6, with 7 positions matching TRBD1. V shed 6 bases and J 2 bases; nucleotides not matched to a gene: 4. The CDR3 is 15 residues long. Germline CDR1 and CDR2: ENHRY and SYGVKD. The CDR3 spells CAISPTGAGANVLTF. CDR3 sequence (DNA): TGTGCCATCAGCCCTACAGGGGCTGGGGCCAACGTCCTGACTTTC.

The chain is built from TRBV19 and TRBJ2-6, with 8 bases fitting TRBD2. This CDR3 spans 15 amino acids. V shed 5 bases and J 4 bases; nucleotides not matched to a gene: 4. Germline V gene sequence: CDR1 LNHDA, CDR2 SQIVND (reference sequence). The CDR3 nucleotides are TGTGCCAGTAGTCGGGGGGGATACGGGGCCAACGTCCTGACTTTC. Translating gives CASSRGGYGANVLTF.

The V gene is TRBV6-1, the J gene TRBJ1-1; possible D gene TRBD1, 6 bases. The germline gives CDR1 MNHNS, CDR2 SASEGT. Trimming removed 6 bases from V and 4 bases from J, with 12 bases in between. This CDR3 has 13 residues. The chain's CDR3 is CASRLGTSTEAFF. Here the CDR3 DNA reads TGTGCCAGCAGACTCGGGACAAGCACTGAAGCTTTCTTT.

This clonotype was observed many times. The chain links TRBV12-3 or TRBV12-4 to TRBJ2-3, with 11 bases lining up with TRBD2. CDR3 length: 18 residues. V dropped 11 bases and J dropped 3; count of bases not matched to a gene: 19. CDR3 in DNA: TGTGCCGGGCGCTCCCCTTTGACTAGCGGGATTGTTACAGATACGCAGTATTTT. Its protein is CAGRSPLTSGIVTDTQYF.

The CDR3 spells CASSNRGHPSTDTQYF. The CDR3 DNA sequence: TGTGCCAGCAGCAACCGGGGACATCCTAGCACAGATACGCAGTATTTT. This chain joins TRBV9 and TRBJ2-3; D is possibly TRBD1 (6 bases). With 4 bases removed from V and 0 bases from J, the gap between germline ends came to 15 bases. CDR3 size: 16 residues. CDR1 SGDLS and CDR2 YYNGEE come from the germline V gene.

V and J are TRBV18 and TRBJ2-2; D may be TRBD1 (5 bases). The CDR3 is made up of 15 amino acids. Trimming took off 5 bases at V and 6 bases at J, with 16 bases between the two ends. Germline assignment: CDR1 KGHSH and CDR2 LQKENI. Here the CDR3 reads CASSSGSFDSGELFF. The CDR3 coding sequence is TGTGCCAGCTCATCAGGGTCTTTCGACTCCGGGGAGCTGTTTTTT.

In its sample, this clonotype was seen a few times. The rearrangement uses TRBV12-3 or TRBV12-4 and TRBJ2-7; D tentatively fits TRBD1 or TRBD2 (5 bases each). The V end lost 4 bases, the J end lost 2 bases, and 12 bases lay between the germline ends. CDR3 length equals 14 residues. CDR3 DNA: TGTGCCAGCAGTTACCCGGGGCCGGCCTACGAGCAGTACTTC. Translating gives CASSYPGPAYEQYF.

This clonotype was recorded a few times. This chain connects TRBV6-2 or TRBV6-3 to TRBJ2-1, with 10 bases fitting TRBD2. Germline V CDR1 and CDR2: MNHEY, SVGEGT. V lost 2 bases, J lost 6 bases, and 13 bases stayed unmatched. This CDR3 has 18 residues. CDR3 nucleotide sequence: TGTGCCAGCAGTTACAAGTTGTCTAGCGGGAGTATGAGCAATGAGCAGTTCTTC. The encoded protein is CASSYKLSSGSMSNEQFF.

This clonotype was seen at least ten times. The chain links TRBV20-1 to TRBJ2-1, with 9 bases matching TRBD1. Germline values: CDR1 DFQATT, CDR2 SNEGSKA (reference sequence). This CDR3 is 15 amino acids long. V trimming: 1 base; J trimming: 10 bases; junction bases outside the gene matches: 11. CDR3 nucleotide sequence: TGCAGTGCTAGAGCACCCGGACAGGGGACTGACGAGCAGTTCTTC. It specifies CSARAPGQGTDEQFF.

The genes are TRBV20-1 and TRBJ1-5, with a weak D call TRBD1 (5 bases). The germline V gene encodes CDR1 DFQATT and CDR2 SNEGSKA (reference sequence). V gave up 3 bases and J gave up 4 bases, with 10 bases separating them. The CDR3 loop spans 13 amino acids. DNA for the CDR3: TGCAGTGCTAGTACACAGGCTAATCAGCCCCAGCATTTT. Translating gives CSASTQANQPQHF.